This TCR beta chain was identified during a study of OX40 agonist ivuxolimab in advanced cancers. Study conclusions and caveats: Some patients who did not respond also had low normalized T-cell clonal expansion. At doses 0.1 to 3.0 mg/kg, CD4+ and CD8+ clones expanded.

Method: immunoSEQ multiplex PCR; TCRdb's copy keeps in-frame clones and lacks some. The sample has 65,000 to 90,000 clones, 82% seen once. As regards this clone: The antigen is unknown.

Germline lookup yields CDR1 MNHEY and CDR2 SVGAGI. The CDR3 spans 15 residues. Trimming took 5 bases from V and 2 from J, leaving 10 bases between them. With baseline, cycle 4 day 1, and cycle 7 day 1 as timepoints, blood was sampled. The sequencing used CD4+ or CD8+ T cells sorted from blood, collected in a trial of the OX40 agonist ivuxolimab. This receptor was obtained from an adult with an advanced solid tumor such as melanoma, head and neck, liver or kidney cancer. This sequence joins TRBV6-5 and TRBJ1-6, with D unclear. DNA for the CDR3: TGTGCCAGCAGTCGGTCGGAAACCTATAATTCACCCCTCCACTTT. Translation: CASSRSETYNSPLHF.